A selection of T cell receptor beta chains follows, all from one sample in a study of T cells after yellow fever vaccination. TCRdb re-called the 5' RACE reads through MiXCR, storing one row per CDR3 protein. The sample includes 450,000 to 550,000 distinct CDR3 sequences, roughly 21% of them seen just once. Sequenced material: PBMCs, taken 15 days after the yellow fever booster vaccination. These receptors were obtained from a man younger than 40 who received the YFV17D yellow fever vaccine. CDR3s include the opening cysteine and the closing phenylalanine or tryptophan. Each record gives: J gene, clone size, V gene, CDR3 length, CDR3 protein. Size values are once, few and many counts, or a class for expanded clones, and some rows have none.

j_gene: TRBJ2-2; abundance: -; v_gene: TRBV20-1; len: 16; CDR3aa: CSARDLGQGGPGELFF
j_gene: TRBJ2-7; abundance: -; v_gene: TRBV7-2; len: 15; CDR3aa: CASSSLSGSSYEQYF
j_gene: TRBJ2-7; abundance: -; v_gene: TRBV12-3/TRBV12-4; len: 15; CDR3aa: CASSSLRTVGDEQYF
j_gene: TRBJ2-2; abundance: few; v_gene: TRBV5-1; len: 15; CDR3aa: CASTLASIGTGELFF
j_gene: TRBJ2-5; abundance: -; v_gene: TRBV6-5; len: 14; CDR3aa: CASSYLGEQETQYF
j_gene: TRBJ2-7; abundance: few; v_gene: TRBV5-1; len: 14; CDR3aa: CASSMDRGPYEQYF
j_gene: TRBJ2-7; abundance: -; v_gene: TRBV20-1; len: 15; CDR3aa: CSARDLTSGTYEQYF
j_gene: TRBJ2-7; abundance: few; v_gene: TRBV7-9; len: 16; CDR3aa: CASSLFASGSSYEQYF
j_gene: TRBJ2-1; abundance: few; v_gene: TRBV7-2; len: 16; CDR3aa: CASSLRSGNSYNEQFF
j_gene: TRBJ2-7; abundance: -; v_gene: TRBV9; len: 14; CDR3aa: CASSAPGSFYEQYF
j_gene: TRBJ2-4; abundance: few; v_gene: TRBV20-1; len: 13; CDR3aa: CSAMRLAKNIQYF
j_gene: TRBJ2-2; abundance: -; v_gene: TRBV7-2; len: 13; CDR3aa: CASNLDPTGELFF
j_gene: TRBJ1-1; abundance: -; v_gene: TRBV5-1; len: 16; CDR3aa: CASSLSGTSLNTEAFF
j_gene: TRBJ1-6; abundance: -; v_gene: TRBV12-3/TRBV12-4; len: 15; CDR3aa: CASSLAGSRNSPLHF
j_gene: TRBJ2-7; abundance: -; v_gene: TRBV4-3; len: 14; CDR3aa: CASSQVGGGDEQYF
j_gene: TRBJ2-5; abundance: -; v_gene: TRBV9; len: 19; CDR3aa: CASSFPGTGISSNQETQYF
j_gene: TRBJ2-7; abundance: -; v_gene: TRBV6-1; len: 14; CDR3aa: CASSPYLRQREQYF
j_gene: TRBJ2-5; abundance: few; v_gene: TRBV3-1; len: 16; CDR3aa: CASSQVARERSETQYF
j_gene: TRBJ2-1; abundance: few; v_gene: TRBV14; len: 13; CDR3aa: CASSQELLDEQFF
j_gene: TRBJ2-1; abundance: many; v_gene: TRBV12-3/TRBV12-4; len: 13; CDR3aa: CASSLGAYNEQFF
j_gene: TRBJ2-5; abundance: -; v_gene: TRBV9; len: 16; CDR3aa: CASSEAGQGPFETQYF
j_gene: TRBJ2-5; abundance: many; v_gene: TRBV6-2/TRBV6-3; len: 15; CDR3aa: CASSAGGAGAKTQYF
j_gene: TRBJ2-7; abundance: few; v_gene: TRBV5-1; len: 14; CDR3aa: CASRPAGEGYEQYF
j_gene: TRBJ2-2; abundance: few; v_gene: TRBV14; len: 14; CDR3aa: CASRPSPNTGELFF
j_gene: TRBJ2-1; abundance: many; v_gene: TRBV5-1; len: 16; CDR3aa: CASSVDWQGASNEQFF
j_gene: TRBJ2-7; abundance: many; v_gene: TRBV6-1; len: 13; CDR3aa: CASSPSGNYEQYF
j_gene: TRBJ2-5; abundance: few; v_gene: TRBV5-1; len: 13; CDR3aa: CASSWKSRETQYF
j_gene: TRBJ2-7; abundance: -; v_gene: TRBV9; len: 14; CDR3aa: CASSVGTSAHEQYF
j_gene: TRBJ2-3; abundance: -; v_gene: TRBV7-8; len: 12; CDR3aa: CASSPLVDTQYF
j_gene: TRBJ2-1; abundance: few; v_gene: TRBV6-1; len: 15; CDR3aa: CASSEIGLAGHEQFF
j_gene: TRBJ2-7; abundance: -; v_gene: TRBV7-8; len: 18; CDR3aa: CASSLHHALAGSSYEQYF
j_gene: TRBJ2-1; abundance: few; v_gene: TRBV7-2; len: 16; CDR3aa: CASSLGPESSYNEQFF
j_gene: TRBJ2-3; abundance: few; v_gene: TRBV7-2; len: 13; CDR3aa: CASSWDGRGTQYF
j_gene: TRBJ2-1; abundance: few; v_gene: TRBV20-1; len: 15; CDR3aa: CSARDGREIYNEQFF
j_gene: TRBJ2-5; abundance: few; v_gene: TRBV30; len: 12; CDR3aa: CAWSVLRETQYF
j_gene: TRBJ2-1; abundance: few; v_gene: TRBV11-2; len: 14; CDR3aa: CASSSMGRNNEQFF
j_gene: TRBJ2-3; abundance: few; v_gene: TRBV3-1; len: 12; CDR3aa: CASGGAPDTQYF
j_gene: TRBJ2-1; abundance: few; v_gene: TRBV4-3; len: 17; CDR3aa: CASSRSGTTNSYNEQFF
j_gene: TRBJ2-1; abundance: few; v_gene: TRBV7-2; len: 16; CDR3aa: CASSSLARSSYNEQFF
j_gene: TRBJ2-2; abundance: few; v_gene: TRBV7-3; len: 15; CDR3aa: CASSSQGAHTGELFF
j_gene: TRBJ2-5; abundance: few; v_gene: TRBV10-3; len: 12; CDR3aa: CAISGDQETQYF
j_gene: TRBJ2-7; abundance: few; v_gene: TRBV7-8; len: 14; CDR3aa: CASSLRARTDEQYF
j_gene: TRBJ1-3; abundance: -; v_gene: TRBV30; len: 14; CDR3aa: CAWTRQGSGNTIYF
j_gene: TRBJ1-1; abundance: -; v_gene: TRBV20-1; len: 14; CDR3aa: CSALDPVMNTEAFF
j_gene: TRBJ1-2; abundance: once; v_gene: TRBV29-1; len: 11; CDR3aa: CSALDSYGYTF
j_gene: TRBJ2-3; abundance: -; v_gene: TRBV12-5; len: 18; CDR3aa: CVSGSGTSGETSTDTQYF
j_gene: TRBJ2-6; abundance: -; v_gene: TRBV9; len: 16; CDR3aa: CASSVVSGAGANVLTF
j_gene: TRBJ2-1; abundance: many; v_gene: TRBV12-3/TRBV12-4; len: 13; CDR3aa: CASGSSSYNEQFF
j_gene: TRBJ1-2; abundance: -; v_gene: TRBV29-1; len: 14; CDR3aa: CSVEDPGQSYGYTF
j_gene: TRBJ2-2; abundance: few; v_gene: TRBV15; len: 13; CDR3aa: CATSRGGDGELFF
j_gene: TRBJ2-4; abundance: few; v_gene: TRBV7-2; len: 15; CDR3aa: CASSLRASGKDIQYF
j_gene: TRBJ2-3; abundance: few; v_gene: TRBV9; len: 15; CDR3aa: CASNLQGAPTDTQYF
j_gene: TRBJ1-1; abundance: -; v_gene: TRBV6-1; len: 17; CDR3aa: CASTNTPGQGLVTEAFF
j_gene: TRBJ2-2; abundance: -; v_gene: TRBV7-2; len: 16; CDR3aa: CASSSERVANTGELFF
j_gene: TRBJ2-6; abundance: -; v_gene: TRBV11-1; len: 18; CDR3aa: CASSLRPVLGSGANVLTF
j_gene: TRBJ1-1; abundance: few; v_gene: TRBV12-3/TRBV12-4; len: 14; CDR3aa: CASSYGTGITEAFF
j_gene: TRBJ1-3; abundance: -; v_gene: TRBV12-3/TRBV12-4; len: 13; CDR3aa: CASSLRNGNTIYF
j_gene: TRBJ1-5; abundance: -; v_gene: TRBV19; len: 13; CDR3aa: CASSIWLGQPQHF
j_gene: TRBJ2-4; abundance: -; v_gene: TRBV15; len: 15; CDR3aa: CATSRDGPEWNIQYF
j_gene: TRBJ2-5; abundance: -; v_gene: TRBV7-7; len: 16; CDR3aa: CASSLGLDRSGETQYF